This TCR beta chain was recorded in a study of Graves' ophthalmopathy and Graves' hyperthyroidism. Study overall: Researchers obtained peripheral blood at initial diagnosis, before any treatment had begun.

General study points: Most expanded thyroid clonotypes above 0.001 frequency also appeared in blood. Ophthalmopathy cases were distinguished from stable hyperthyroidism by a 13-signature model, reaching 87.88% sensitivity and 70% to 84% specificity.

Amplification of the TCR beta CDR3 regions used RNA transcripts (as template). The first round was an RT-PCR with HTBI primers, and the second round was a multiplex PCR. From the multiplex PCR reads, TCRdb called clonotypes with MiXCR, one entry per CDR3 protein. The profile shows about 340,000 distinct CDR3 sequences, around a sixth of them singletons. This clonotype showed up many times. What it recognizes is unknown. Per germline, CDR1 MNHEY and CDR2 SVGAGI. The ends were cut back, 4 bases at V and 8 bases at J, with 26 bases in the middle. The CDR3 runs 17 residues. It was from 10 ml of fresh peripheral blood that the PBMCs came.

Sample: peripheral blood. This sequence was found in an adult man with Graves' ophthalmopathy. This chain uses TRBV6-5 with TRBJ1-2, with D possibly TRBD1 on 6 matching bases. The CDR3 spells CASSSLLIRGRYGGYTF. CDR3 nucleotide sequence: TGTGCCAGCAGTTCCTTACTAATCCGGGGGCGTTATGGCGGCTACACCTTC.